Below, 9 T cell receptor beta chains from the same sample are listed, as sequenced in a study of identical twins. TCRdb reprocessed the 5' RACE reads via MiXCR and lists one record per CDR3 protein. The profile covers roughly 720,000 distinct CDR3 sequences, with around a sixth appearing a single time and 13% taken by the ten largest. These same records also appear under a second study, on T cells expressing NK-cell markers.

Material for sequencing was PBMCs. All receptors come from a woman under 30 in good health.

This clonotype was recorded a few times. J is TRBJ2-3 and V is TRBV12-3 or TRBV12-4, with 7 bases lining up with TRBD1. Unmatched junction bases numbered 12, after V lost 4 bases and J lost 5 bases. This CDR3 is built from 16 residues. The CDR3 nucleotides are TGTGCCAGCAGTTCCAAGACAGGGCCCCATGGAGATACGCAGTATTTT. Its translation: CASSSKTGPHGDTQYF.

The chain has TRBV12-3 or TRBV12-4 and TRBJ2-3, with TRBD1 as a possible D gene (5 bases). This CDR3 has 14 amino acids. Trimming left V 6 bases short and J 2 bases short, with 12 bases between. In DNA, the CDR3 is TGTGCCAGCAGCGCCCAGGGAATCACAGATACGCAGTATTTT. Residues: CASSAQGITDTQYF.

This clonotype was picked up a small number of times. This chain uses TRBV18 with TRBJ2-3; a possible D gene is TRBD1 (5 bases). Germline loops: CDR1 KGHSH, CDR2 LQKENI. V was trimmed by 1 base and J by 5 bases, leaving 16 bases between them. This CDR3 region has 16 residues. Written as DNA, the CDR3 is TGTGCCAGCTCACCACGTTGGTCGGTTACAGGAGATACGCAGTATTTT. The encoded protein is CASSPRWSVTGDTQYF.

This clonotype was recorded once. Written as DNA, the CDR3 is TGCAGTGCTAGTCAATTCCCGGGCTCCTACAATGAGCAGTTCTTC. Protein product: CSASQFPGSYNEQFF. The V and J genes are TRBV20-1 and TRBJ2-1; D remains unclear. In germline, CDR1 is DFQATT, CDR2 SNEGSKA (reference sequence). Trimming left V 3 bases short and J 0 bases short, with 12 bases between. There are 15 residues in the CDR3.

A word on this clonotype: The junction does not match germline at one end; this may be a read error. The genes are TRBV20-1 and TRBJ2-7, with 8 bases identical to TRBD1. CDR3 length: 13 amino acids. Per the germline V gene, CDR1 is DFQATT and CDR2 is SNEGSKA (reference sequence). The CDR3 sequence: CSARGQGQYEQYF. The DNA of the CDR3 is TGCAGTGCCAGAGGACAGGGACAATACGAGCAGTACTTC.

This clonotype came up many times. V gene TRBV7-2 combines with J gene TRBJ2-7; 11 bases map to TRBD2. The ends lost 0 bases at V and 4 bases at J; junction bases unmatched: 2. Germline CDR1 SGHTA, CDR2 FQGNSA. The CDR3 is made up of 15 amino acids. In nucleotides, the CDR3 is TGTGCCAGCAGCTTAGCGACTAGCGGGACTTACGAGCAGTACTTC. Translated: CASSLATSGTYEQYF.

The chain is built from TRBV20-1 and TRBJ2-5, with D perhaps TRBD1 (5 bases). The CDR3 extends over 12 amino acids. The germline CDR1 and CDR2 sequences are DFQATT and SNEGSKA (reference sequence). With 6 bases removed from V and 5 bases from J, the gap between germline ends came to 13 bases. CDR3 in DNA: TGCAGTGCAGAAGGGGCCCGGGAGACCCAGTACTTC. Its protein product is CSAEGARETQYF.

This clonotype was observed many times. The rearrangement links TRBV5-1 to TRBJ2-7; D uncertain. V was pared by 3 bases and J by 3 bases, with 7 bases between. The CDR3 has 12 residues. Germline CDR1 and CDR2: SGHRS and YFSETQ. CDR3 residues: CASSSDGYEQYF. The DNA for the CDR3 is TGCGCCAGCAGCTCGGACGGCTACGAGCAGTACTTC.

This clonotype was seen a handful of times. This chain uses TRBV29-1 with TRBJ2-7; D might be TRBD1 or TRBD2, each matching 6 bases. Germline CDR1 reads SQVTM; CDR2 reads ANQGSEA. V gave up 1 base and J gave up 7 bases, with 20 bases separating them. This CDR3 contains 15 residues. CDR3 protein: CSVEAPQGTLLEQYF. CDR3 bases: TGCAGCGTTGAAGCCCCCCAGGGGACTCTCCTGGAGCAGTACTTC.